This entry concerns a single T cell receptor beta chain. What it recognizes is unknown. The germline CDR1 and CDR2 sequences are SGHRS and YFSETQ. The CDR3 contains 11 residues. With 8 bases removed from V and 4 bases from J, the gap between germline ends came to 9 bases. Unique molecular identifiers were built into the TCRbeta library. TCRdb fed the PCR reads into MiXCR, producing one record per CDR3 protein. Here the sample spans some 180,000 distinct CDR3 sequences, about 7% being singletons. This entry comes from a study of T-cell reconstitution after alpha-beta-depleted transplantation in children. Broader study findings: Several patients had high TCRbeta diversity at day 60; it came from surviving recipient T cells and thymic progenitors. Several hundred rapidly expanded clones from non-depleted graft cells reportedly supplied alpha-beta T cells about two months post-transplant.

The chain carries TRBV5-1 and TRBJ1-2; no reliable D call. The sample in question was PBMCs, obtained before TCRalphabeta/CD19-depleted stem cell transplant. The clonotype was recovered from a boy aged 2 to 10 with acute lymphoblastic leukemia, due to receive a stem cell transplant. The CDR3 region has the DNA TGCGCCAGTACGGACGGCTATGGCTACACCTTC. Protein: CASTDGYGYTF.